The clone carrying this T cell receptor beta chain was counted between two and nine times. Individual cDNA molecules were tagged with unique molecular identifiers, the study reported. One entry per CDR3 protein, called by TCRdb with MiXCR from the 5' RACE reads. The table includes about 98,000 distinct CDR3 sequences, about an eighth detected once. Germline CDR1 reads LGHDT; CDR2 reads YNNKEL (reference sequence). The CDR3 sequence is 16 residues long. V trimming: 2 bases; J trimming: 9 bases; junction bases outside the gene matches: 13. This sample is drawn from a study of early T cells in non-severe SARS-CoV-2 infection.

The genes are TRBV3-1 and TRBJ2-1, with 7 bases matching TRBD2. This receptor was taken from an adult who was a healthcare worker with PCR-confirmed SARS-CoV-2 infection or an uninfected control (not recorded which). Sequenced: whole blood. CDR3 bases: TGTGCCAGCAGCCAACCGGCGGGACTATCCGGGGGTGAGCAGTTCTTC. Its protein is CASSQPAGLSGGEQFF.